This T cell receptor beta chain was documented in a study of blood T cell repertoires in COVID-19. J was trimmed by 3 bases and V by 3 bases; bases with no gene match: 3. Per the germline V gene, CDR1 is MGHRA and CDR2 is YSYEKL. The CDR3 has 14 residues. Study processing details: Amplification from reference gene primers served as the basis for estimated nucleated cell counts. Sequenced by immunoSEQ multiplex PCR; TCRdb stores in-frame clones only, minus some. Clonal size and the V and J genes are those of that table, whereas D and trimming came from the DNA. The data hold around 100,000 clones, with approximately 80% observed a single time.

This clonotype was sampled from a human donor in a cohort sampled during active COVID-19. The chain employs TRBV4-1 and TRBJ1-2; 8 nucleotides match TRBD1. Sequencing used peripheral blood. The CDR3 spells CASSQTGADYGYTF. In DNA, the CDR3 is TGCGCCAGCAGCCAGACAGGGGCAGACTATGGCTACACCTTC.